Described below is a single T cell receptor beta chain sequence and its context. Its antigen is not yet known. No quality values exist for individual bases; no much larger clone is one base distant. TCRB and TCRAD loci were amplified from a standardized quantity of quality-controlled genomic DNA using the immunoSEQ multiplex PCR assay. The amplicons spanned the V(D)J region and were long enough to cover the CDR3 and allow V and J genes to be identified. The amplicons were sequenced on an Illumina platform via the commercial immunoSEQ service. In the authors' own workflow: Corrections for primer bias and sequencing errors followed previously described methods, while TCRAD and TCRB definitions were based on the IMGT database. The repertoires were analysed using immunoSEQ Analyzer 3.0 and VDJTools for basic statistics, V/J segment usage, diversity estimates, rarefaction and pairwise overlap. Diversity was estimated using the Chao1, ChaoE, Efron-Thisted, Shannon and inverse Simpson indices, and was also estimated on datasets down-sampled to the size of the smallest sample. For repertoire overlap, CDR3 nucleotide sequence, V gene and J gene had to match strictly, and clustering was done by Jaccard-based multidimensional scaling. TCRdb took over this immuneACCESS table, retaining in-frame rearrangements with V and J assigned. Such tables are incomplete; in checked studies, under half of the missing clones stem from an unresolved V gene, and the remainder is unexplained. V, J and clone size are those of that table, while D and trimming were read from the DNA. The sample table contains 46,000 or so clones; only one count was recorded for approximately 95% of them. The leading ten clones occupy 0.15% to 0.2% of the sample.

Germline trimming: 5 bases from V, 7 bases from J; junction bases outside gene matches: 7. From cysteine to phenylalanine, the CDR3 is 15 amino acids long. The CDR3 DNA has 45 bases and is translated from base 1. From the germline V gene, CDR1 is SGHTA and CDR2 is FQGTGA. These data come from a study of human thymus T cells (TCRdb year 2020). Background on the whole study: The study described the TCR alpha and beta repertoires in roughly 8 infant thymus samples and a few matching peripheral blood samples. Donor ages ranged from about 6 to 244 days, and the cohort comprised six or seven male and two female infants. On the study overall, not on this receptor specifically: On average, approximately 790,000 unique TCRB clonotypes were obtained from thymus samples, compared with approximately 84,000 from blood samples. V and J gene segment usage appeared biased in both thymic and peripheral blood repertoires.

Donors were immunologically healthy infants undergoing open corrective cardiac surgery for congenital heart defects in Finland. For four of the eight donors, a small roughly 0.45-1 mL aliquot of peripheral blood was collected during surgery. For the blood samples, genomic DNA was extracted from all available leukocytes instead of from a set number of cells. ACK lysis buffer was used to remove erythrocytes from the blood, and the remaining leukocytes were kept as pellets at -70 degrees C. A QIAsymphony instrument was used to extract genomic DNA from the frozen cell pellets. This receptor was taken from a girl younger than two with a congenital heart defect but otherwise immunologically healthy. The chain is made from TRBV7-3 and TRBJ2-1, with 11 central nucleotides matching TRBD2. The sequenced sample consisted of blood. The CDR3 is CASSLTGLAVNEQFF. The sequence in DNA is TGTGCCAGCAGCCTTACGGGACTAGCGGTTAATGAGCAGTTCTTC. Reference TRBV7-3 and TRBJ2-1 proteins supply the regions before and after the CDR3; the full variable domain is: GAGVSQTPSNKVTEKGKYVELRCDPISGHTALYWYRQSLGQGPEFLIYFQGTGAADDSGLPNDRFFAVRPEGSVSTLKIQRTERGDSAVYLCASSLTGLAVNEQFFGPGTRLTVL.